This section outlines one TCR beta chain sequence together with its context. The antigen remains undetermined. The CDR3 regions of TCR beta were amplified from RNA transcripts. First-round RT-PCR targeting the TCR CDR3 was performed with the HTBI primer set. TCRdb redid the calling of the multiplex PCR reads with MiXCR, one entry per CDR3 protein. Here the sample spans about 99,000 distinct CDR3 sequences, 40% to 50% being singletons. CDR1 is DFQATT and CDR2 is SNEGSKA in the germline V gene (reference sequence). The ends were cut back, 1 base at V and 1 base at J, with 13 bases in the middle. The CDR3 loop spans 15 amino acids. The sample is drawn from a study of T cells in Graves' hyperthyroidism and ophthalmopathy. Study-wide results and caveats: The model anticipated ophthalmopathy a median about 7 months pre-onset.

Sequenced material: blood. The chain links TRBV20-1 to TRBJ1-1; D unresolved. This sequence originates from a man aged 35-49 years with Graves' hyperthyroidism. CDR3 bases: TGCAGTGCTAGAGGCCCGACTAGCGGGAACACTGAAGCTTTCTTT. It is translated as CSARGPTSGNTEAFF.